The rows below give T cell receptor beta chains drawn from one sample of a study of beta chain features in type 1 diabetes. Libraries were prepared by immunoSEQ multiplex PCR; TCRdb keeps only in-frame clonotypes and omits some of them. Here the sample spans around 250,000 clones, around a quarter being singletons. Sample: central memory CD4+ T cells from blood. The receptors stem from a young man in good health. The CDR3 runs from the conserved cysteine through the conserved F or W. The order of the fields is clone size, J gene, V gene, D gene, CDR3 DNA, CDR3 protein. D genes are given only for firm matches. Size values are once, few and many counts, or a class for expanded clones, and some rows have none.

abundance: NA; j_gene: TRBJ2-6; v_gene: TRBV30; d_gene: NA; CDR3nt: TGTGCCTGGAGTGAAGGCTCTGGGGCCAACGTCCTGACTTTC; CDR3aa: CAWSEGSGANVLTF
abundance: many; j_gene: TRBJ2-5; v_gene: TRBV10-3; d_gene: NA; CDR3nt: TGTGCCATCAGTGAGTCAAACAGCAAAGAGACCCAGTACTTC; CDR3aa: CAISESNSKETQYF
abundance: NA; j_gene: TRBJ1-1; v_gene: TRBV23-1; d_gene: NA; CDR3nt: TGCGCCAGCGTACCGCCGGGGGCGACGAGGAACACTGAAGCTTTCTTT; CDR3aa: CASVPPGATRNTEAFF
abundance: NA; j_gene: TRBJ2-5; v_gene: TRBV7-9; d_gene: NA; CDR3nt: TGTGCCAGCAGCTTATACACCGACCAAGAGACCCAGTACTTC; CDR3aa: CASSLYTDQETQYF
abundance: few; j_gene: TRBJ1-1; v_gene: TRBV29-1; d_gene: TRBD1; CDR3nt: TGCAGCGTTGAATGGGGACAGGGGGCAGGTGACACTGAAGCTTTCTTT; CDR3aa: CSVEWGQGAGDTEAFF
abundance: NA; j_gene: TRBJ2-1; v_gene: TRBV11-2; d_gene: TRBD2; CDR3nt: TGTGCCAGCAGCTGGCGACTAGCGGGGGTTTACAATGAGCAGTTCTTC; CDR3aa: CASSWRLAGVYNEQFF
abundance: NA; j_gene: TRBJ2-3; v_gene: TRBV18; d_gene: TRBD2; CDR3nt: TGTGCCAGCTCACTTCGACTAGCGCGGGCCCACACAGATACGCAGTATTTT; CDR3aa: CASSLRLARAHTDTQYF
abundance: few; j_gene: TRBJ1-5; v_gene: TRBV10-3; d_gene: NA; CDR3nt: TGTGCCATCAGTGAGAGCGGGACGAACAACCAGCCCCAGCATTTT; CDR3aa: CAISESGTNNQPQHF
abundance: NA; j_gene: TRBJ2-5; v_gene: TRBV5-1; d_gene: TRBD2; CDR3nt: TGCGCCAGCAGCTTGCGAATGCTAGCGGGGATCGAGACCCAGTACTTC; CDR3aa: CASSLRMLAGIETQYF
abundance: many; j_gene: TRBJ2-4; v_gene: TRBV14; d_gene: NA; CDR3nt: TGTGCCAGCAGCCAAGGCAGCACTCTGATAAACATTCAGTACTTC; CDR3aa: CASSQGSTLINIQYF
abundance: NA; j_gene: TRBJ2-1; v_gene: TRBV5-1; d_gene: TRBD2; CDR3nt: TGCGCCAGCAGCCCGCTAGCGGGGGAGGGCAATGAGCAGTTCTTC; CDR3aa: CASSPLAGEGNEQFF
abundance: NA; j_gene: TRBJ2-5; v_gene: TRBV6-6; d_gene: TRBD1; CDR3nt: TGTGCCAGCAGCCCGGGACAGGGTGCTTGGGAGACCCAGTACTTC; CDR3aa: CASSPGQGAWETQYF
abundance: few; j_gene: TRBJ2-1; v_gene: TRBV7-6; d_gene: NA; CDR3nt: TGTGCCAGCAGTTTGAGACAGGCGGAAAACAATGAGCAGTTCTTC; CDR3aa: CASSLRQAENNEQFF
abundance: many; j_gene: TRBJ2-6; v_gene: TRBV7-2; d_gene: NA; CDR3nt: TGTGCCAGCAGCTACCGGGCCAACGTCCTGACTTTC; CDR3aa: CASSYRANVLTF
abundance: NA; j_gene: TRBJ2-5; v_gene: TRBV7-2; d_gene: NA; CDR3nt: TGTGCCAGCATCCGGGGACTTGGGGAGACCCAGTACTTC; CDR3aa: CASIRGLGETQYF
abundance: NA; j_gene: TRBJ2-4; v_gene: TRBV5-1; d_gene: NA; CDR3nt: TGCGCCAGCAGCTTGGAACGGCCCGGAAACATTCAGTACTTC; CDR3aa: CASSLERPGNIQYF
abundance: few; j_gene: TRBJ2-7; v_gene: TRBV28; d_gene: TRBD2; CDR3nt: TGTGCCAGCAGCAATGGACTAGCGAACTACGAGCAGTACTTC; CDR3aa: CASSNGLANYEQYF
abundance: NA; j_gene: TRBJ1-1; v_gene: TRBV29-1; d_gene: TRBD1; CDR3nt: TGCAGCGTTGCTGGGACAGGGGACACTGAAGCTTTCTTT; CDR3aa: CSVAGTGDTEAFF
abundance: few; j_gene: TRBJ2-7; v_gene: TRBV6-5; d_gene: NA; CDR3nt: TGTGCCAGCAGTTACTCTCCTAGGGGACCCTACGAGCAGTACTTC; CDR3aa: CASSYSPRGPYEQYF
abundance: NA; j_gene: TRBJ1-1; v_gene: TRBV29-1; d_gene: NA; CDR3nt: TGCAGCGTAAGGGGTCGGGTCTCGGTAGCTGAAGCTTTCTTT; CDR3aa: CSVRGRVSVAEAFF
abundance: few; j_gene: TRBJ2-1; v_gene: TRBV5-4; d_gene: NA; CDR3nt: TGTGCCAGCAGCCCCCGAGGGCGTACTCAAGACAATGAGCAGTTCTTC; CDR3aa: CASSPRGRTQDNEQFF
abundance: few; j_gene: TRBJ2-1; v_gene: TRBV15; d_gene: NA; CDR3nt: TGTGCCACCTCCTCTGACTACAAGTCCTACAATGAGCAGTTCTTC; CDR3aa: CATSSDYKSYNEQFF
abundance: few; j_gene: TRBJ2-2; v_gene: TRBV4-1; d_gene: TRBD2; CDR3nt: TGCGCCAGCAGCCCGCGGACTAGCGGTAACACCGGGGAGCTGTTTTTT; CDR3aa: CASSPRTSGNTGELFF
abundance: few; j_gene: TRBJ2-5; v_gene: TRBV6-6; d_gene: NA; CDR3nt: TGTGCCAGCATAAGGAACGGGAATCTCCAAGAGACCCAGTACTTC; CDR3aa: CASIRNGNLQETQYF
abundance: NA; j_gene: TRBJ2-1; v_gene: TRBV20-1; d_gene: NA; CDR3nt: TGCAGTGCCTTCTTTTACAATGAGCAGTTCTTC; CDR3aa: CSAFFYNEQFF
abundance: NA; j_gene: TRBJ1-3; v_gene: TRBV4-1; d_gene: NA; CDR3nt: TGCGCCAGCAGCCAACCGTTGAAGGGCTCTGGAAACACCATATATTTT; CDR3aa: CASSQPLKGSGNTIYF
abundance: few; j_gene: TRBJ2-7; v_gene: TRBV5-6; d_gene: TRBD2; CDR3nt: TGTGCCAGCAGCTGGTGGGGAAGCGGGAACGCCTACGAGCAGTACTTC; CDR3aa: CASSWWGSGNAYEQYF
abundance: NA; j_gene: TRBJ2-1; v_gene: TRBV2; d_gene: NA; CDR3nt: TGTGCCAGCGGACCGAGTCCTAAGGACGATGAGCAGTTCTTC; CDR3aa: CASGPSPKDDEQFF
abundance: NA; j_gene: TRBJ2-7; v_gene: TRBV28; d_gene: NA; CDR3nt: TGTGCCAGCACCCCGCCGGACAGCTTCTCCTACGAGCAGTACTTC; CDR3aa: CASTPPDSFSYEQYF
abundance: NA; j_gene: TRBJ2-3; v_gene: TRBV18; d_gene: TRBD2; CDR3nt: TGTGCCAGCTCCCCCTCTAGCGGGAAGGGAGATACGCAGTATTTT; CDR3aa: CASSPSSGKGDTQYF
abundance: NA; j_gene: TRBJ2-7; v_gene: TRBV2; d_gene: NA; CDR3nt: TGTGCCAGCAGTGAAAACAGGGACTCCTACGAGCAGTACTTC; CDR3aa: CASSENRDSYEQYF
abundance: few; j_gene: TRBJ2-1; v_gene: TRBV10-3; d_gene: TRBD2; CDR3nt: TGTGCCATCAGCGAATGGACTAGCGGGGGGTACAATGAGCAGTTCTTC; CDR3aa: CAISEWTSGGYNEQFF
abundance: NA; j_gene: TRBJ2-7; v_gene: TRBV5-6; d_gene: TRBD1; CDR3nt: TGTGCCAGCAGCTCTGGGACAGTTACCTACGAGCAGTACTTC; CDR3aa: CASSSGTVTYEQYF
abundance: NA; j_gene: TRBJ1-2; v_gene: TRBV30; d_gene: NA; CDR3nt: TGTGCCTGGAGTCCCCGGGGGGGGCGCTTGAATGGCTACACCTTC; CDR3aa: CAWSPRGGRLNGYTF
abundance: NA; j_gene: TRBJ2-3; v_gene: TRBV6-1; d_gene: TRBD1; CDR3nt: TGTGCCAGCCGGGACAGGGGGCTAGATACGCAGTATTTT; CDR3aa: CASRDRGLDTQYF
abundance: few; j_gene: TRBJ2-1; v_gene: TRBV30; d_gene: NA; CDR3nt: TGTGCCTGGAGTGTACGCGGAAATGAGCAGTTCTTC; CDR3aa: CAWSVRGNEQFF
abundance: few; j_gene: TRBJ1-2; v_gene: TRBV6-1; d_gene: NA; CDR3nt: TGTGCCAGCAGTGATTGGGCAGGGAGCGTCGGTGGCTACACCTTC; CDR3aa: CASSDWAGSVGGYTF
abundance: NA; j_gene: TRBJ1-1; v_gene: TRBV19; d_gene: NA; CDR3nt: TGTGCCAGTAATGAGGGGCGCATCGGGAACACTGAAGCTTTCTTT; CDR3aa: CASNEGRIGNTEAFF
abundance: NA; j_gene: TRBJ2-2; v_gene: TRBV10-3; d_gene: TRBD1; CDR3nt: TGTGCCATCAGGCGACAGGGAAAGGGCAACACCGGGGAGCTGTTTTTT; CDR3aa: CAIRRQGKGNTGELFF
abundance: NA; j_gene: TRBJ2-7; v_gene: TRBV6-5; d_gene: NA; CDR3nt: TGTGCCAGCAGTTACTTCCCCTCCAGCGGTGGGGGCGAGCAGTACTTC; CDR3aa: CASSYFPSSGGGEQYF
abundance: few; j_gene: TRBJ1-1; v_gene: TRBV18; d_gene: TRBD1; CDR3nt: TGTGCCAGCTCACCAGCCGGACAGGGGACTGAAGCTTTCTTT; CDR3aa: CASSPAGQGTEAFF
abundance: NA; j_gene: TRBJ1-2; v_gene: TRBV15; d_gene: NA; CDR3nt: TGTGCCACCAGCAGAGATCGGGGGGACTATGGCTACACCTTC; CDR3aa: CATSRDRGDYGYTF
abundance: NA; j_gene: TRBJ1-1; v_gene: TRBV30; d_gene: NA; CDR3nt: TGTGCCTGGAGGAGGGAGATTTGGAACACTGAAGCTTTCTTT; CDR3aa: CAWRREIWNTEAFF
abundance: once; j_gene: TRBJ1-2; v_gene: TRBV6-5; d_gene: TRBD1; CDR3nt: TGTGCCAGCACCCCTGACAGGGGATATGGCTACACCTTC; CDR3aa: CASTPDRGYGYTF